The source of this T cell receptor (beta chain) is a study of T cell responses to AZD1222 COVID-19 vaccine. Study-level points and caveats: Scientists sampled the repertoires only once the peak T cell response had passed. Donors were mostly white British, more females; clonal diversity possibly underestimated. Vaccination with two AZD1222 doses was followed by a rise in Spike-specific TCR breadth and depth.

Profiled with immunoSEQ multiplex PCR; TCRdb holds only in-frame clones, not every one. The sample shows over 100,000 clones, around 84% of them seen only once. Trimming took 5 bases from V and 8 from J, leaving 21 bases between them. From germline, CDR1 is SGHVS and CDR2 FQNEAQ. This CDR3 has 15 amino acids. This clone occurred a few times. Antigen specificity is unknown. V usage is TRBV7-8 and J usage is TRBJ1-2, with TRBD1 as a possible D gene (5 bases). The sequencing here drew on peripheral blood, taken on day 0 of AZD1222 vaccination. The clonotype was recovered from an adult in good health. Here the CDR3 DNA reads TGTGCCAGCAGCCCCCATCGGAGCAGGGATAAAGGCTACACCTTC. Translated: CASSPHRSRDKGYTF.